Shown below are 15 T cell receptor beta chains from a single sample sequenced in a study of blood T cell repertoires in COVID-19. Method: immunoSEQ multiplex PCR; TCRdb's copy keeps in-frame clones and lacks some. This table holds about 150,000 clones, approximately 86% found once. The specimen sequenced was peripheral blood. The origin of the receptors is a woman in her seventies with acute or convalescent COVID-19.

The V and J genes are TRBV7-2 and TRBJ2-5; perhaps TRBD2 as D (7 bases). The length of the CDR3 is 15 residues. CDR1 is SGHTA, CDR2 FQGNSA, per germline. V lost 1 base, J lost 5 bases, and 14 bases lay in between. The CDR3 sequence is CASSLGKGGPETQYF. For the CDR3, the DNA is TGTGCCAGCAGCTTAGGGAAGGGGGGGCCGGAGACCCAGTACTTC.

The chain is built from TRBV19 and TRBJ1-2, with D uncertain. The V gene lost 3 bases and the J gene lost 4 bases, with 12 bases spanning the gap. The CDR3 sequence is 14 residues long. Germline V lookup: CDR1 LNHDA, CDR2 SQIVND (reference sequence). Here the CDR3 DNA reads TGTGCCAGTAGTATCGGCGGCAGAACCTATGGCTACACCTTC. This sequence encodes CASSIGGRTYGYTF.

CDR3 region: CASSYGTGNEKLFF. CDR3 nucleotide sequence: TGTGCCAGTAGTTATGGGACAGGGAATGAAAAACTGTTTTTT. The chain combines TRBV19 with TRBJ1-4; 9 positions agree with TRBD1. The germline CDR1 and CDR2 sequences are LNHDA and SQIVND (reference sequence). The ends lost 5 bases at V and 5 bases at J; junction bases unmatched: 3. There are 14 residues in the CDR3. Combining the CDR3 with reference TRBV19 and TRBJ1-4 gives the whole variable domain DGGITQSPKYLFRKEGQNVTLSCEQNLNHDAMYWYRQDPGQGLRLIYYSQIVNDFQKGDIAEGYSVSREKKESFPLTVTSAQKNPTAFYLCASSYGTGNEKLFFGSGTQLSVL.

The CDR3 DNA reads as TGTGCCAGCTCCTTTTCACACCGAGGTGAGCAGTTCTTC. It translates to CASSFSHRGEQFF. The chain couples TRBV12-3 or TRBV12-4 to TRBJ2-1; the D is unclear. CDR3 size: 13 residues. Trimming cost V 8 bases and J 9 bases, with 17 bases left between them.

This clone has a single count. This chain links TRBV4-3 with TRBJ2-1; possibly TRBD2 for D (7 bases). Trimming stripped 0 bases from V and 6 bases from J, with 12 bases between. This CDR3 has 15 residues. CDR1 and CDR2 from the germline V gene are LGHNA and YSLEER. CDR3 DNA sequence: TGCGCCAGCAGCCAAGAATTTCGGGGGGCCAATGAGCAGTTCTTC. This gives the protein CASSQEFRGANEQFF.

V usage is TRBV4-1 and J usage is TRBJ1-3; perhaps TRBD1 as D (6 bases). V was shortened by 0 bases and J by 4 bases, with 19 bases between the two germline ends. The CDR3 has 18 amino acids. The germline CDR1 and CDR2 sequences are MGHRA and YSYEKL. The CDR3 DNA follows: TGCGCCAGCAGCCAAGATATCGGGACAACCGTATCCGGAAACACCATATATTTT. Protein: CASSQDIGTTVSGNTIYF.

The rearrangement uses TRBV6-1 and TRBJ1-5, with TRBD1 identical over 8 bases. Germline CDR1 reads MNHNS; CDR2 reads SASEGT. V gave up 0 bases and J gave up 3 bases; unmatched junction bases: 7. CDR3 length equals 17 residues. The CDR3 coding sequence is TGTGCCAGCAGTGAAGCAATTTGGACAGGGTTCAATCAGCCCCAGCATTTT. It is translated as CASSEAIWTGFNQPQHF.

The genes are TRBV4-2 and TRBJ2-2; 11 bases align to TRBD2. After removal of 0 bases from V and 5 bases from J, the junction contained 8 bases not matched to a gene. Looked up from germline, CDR1 is LGHNA and CDR2 is YNFKEQ. This CDR3 has 18 residues. CDR3: CASSQEVAGGPGTGELFF. For the CDR3, the DNA is TGTGCCAGCAGCCAAGAAGTAGCGGGGGGGCCCGGAACCGGGGAGCTGTTTTTT.

By sample share, this clone is medium-sized. The chain employs TRBV7-9 and TRBJ1-2; TRBD1 matches at 11 bases. The CDR3 contains 16 residues. Germline loops: CDR1 SEHNR, CDR2 FQNEAQ (reference sequence). The ends lost 8 bases at V and 7 bases at J; junction bases unmatched: 15. The DNA for the CDR3 is TGTGCCAGCGGCAGGACAGGGGGCAATTCGAGGCTTGGCTACACCTTC. Protein product: CASGRTGGNSRLGYTF.

Concerning this clone itself: The junction departs from germline at one end; a sequencing error may be responsible. V gene TRBV7-7 combines with J gene TRBJ2-3; TRBD2 aligns across 7 bases. CDR1 and CDR2 from the germline V gene are SSHAT and FNYEAQ (reference sequence). The CDR3 runs 16 residues. CDR3 bases: TGTGCTAGCATCCCCCCACGGGCTAGCGGTACAGATACGCAGTATTTT. Protein product: CASIPPRASGTDTQYF. The complete variable domain, with remaining parts taken from reference TRBV7-7 and TRBJ2-3, reads GAGVSQSPRYKVTKRGQDVTLRCDPISSHATLYWYQQALGQGPEFLTYFNYEAQPDKSGLPSDRFSAERPEGSISTLTIQRTEQRDSAMYRCASIPPRASGTDTQYFGPGTRLTVL.

This rearrangement joins TRBV15 to TRBJ1-6; D remains ambiguous. Trimming pared 0 bases from V and 5 bases from J, leaving 11 bases between. The CDR3 consists of 16 residues. Germline V gives CDR1 LNHNV, CDR2 YYDKDF (reference sequence). In nucleotides, the CDR3 is TGTGCCACCAGCAGAGATGTGCCCAGGAATAATTCACCCCTCCACTTT. Translation: CATSRDVPRNNSPLHF. The whole variable domain, remainder taken from reference TRBV15 and TRBJ1-6, is DAMVIQNPRYQVTQFGKPVTLSCSQTLNHNVMYWYQQKSSQAPKLLFHYYDKDFNNEADTPDNFQSRRPNTSFCFLDIRSPGLGDTAMYLCATSRDVPRNNSPLHFGNGTRLTVT.

The V gene is TRBV7-9, the J gene TRBJ1-1, with 9 bases aligning to TRBD1. Trimming took 5 bases from V and 4 from J; bases not matched to a gene: 5. The CDR3 has 14 residues. CDR1 and CDR2 from the germline V gene are SEHNR and FQNEAQ (reference sequence). The CDR3 protein is CASSETGGGTEAFF. For the CDR3, the DNA is TGTGCCAGCAGCGAAACAGGGGGCGGCACTGAAGCTTTCTTT.

The chain is built from TRBV14 and TRBJ2-3; 7 nucleotides line up with TRBD1. This CDR3 region has 15 residues. Germline CDR1 is SGHDN and CDR2 is FVKESK. Trimming removed 4 bases from V and 6 bases from J; junction bases left unmatched: 10. In DNA form, the CDR3 reads TGTGCCAGCAGCCCCCGACAGGGTTCGTTTGATACGCAGTATTTT. This translates into CASSPRQGSFDTQYF.

This sequence joins TRBV15 and TRBJ1-6; weak D call: TRBD1 (5 bases). The CDR3 has 16 residues. CDR1 and CDR2 (germline): LNHNV, YYDKDF (reference sequence). V was pared by 0 bases and J by 7 bases, with 13 bases between. This chain's CDR3 is CATSRDRAGMNSPLHF. The DNA of the CDR3 is TGTGCCACCAGCAGAGATCGGGCAGGGATGAATTCACCCCTCCACTTT.

V and J are TRBV3-1 (or the pseudogene TRBV3-2) and TRBJ2-7, with 10 bases matching TRBD1. The CDR3 sequence is 15 residues long. The germline CDR1 and CDR2 sequences are LGHDT and YNNKEL (reference sequence). V trimming: 4 bases; J trimming: 6 bases; junction bases outside the gene matches: 9. In DNA form, the CDR3 reads TGTGCCAGCAGCCGCGACTCCGGGACAGGGGTCGAGCAGTACTTC. Its protein product is CASSRDSGTGVEQYF.